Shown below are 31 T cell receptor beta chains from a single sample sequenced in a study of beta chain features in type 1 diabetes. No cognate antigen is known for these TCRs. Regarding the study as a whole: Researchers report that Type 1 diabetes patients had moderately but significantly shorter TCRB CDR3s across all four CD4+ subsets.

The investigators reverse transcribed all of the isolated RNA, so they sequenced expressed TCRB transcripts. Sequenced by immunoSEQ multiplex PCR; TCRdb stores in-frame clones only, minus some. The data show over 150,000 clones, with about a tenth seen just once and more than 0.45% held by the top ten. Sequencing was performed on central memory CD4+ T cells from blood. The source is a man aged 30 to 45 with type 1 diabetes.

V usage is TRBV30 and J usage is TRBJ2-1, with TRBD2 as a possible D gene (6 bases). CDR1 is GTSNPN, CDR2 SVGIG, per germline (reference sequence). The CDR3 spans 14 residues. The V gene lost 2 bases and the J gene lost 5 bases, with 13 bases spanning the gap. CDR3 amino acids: CAWSWVLADNEQFF. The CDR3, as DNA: TGTGCCTGGAGTTGGGTATTAGCGGACAATGAGCAGTTCTTC.

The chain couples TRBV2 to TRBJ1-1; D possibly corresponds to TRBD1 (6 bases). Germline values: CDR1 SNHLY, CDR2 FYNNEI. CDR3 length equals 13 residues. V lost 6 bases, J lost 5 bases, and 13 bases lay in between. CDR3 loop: CASRRGRETEAFF. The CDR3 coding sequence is TGTGCCAGCAGAAGGGGGAGAGAGACTGAAGCTTTCTTT.

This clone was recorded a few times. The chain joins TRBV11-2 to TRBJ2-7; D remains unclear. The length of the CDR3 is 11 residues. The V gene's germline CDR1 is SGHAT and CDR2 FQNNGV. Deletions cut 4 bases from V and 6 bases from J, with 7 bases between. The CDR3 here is CASSSQIEQYF. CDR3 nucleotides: TGTGCCAGCAGCTCCCAAATCGAGCAGTACTTC. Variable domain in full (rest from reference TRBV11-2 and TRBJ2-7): EAGVAQSPRYKIIEKRQSVAFWCNPISGHATLYWYQQILGQGPKLLIQFQNNGVVDDSQLPKDRFSAERLKGVDSTLKIQPAKLEDSAVYLCASSSQIEQYFGPGTRLTVT.

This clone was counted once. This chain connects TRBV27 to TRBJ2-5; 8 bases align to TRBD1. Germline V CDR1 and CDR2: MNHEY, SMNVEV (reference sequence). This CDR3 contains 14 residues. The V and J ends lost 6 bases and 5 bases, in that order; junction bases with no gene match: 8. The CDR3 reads CASRAGGALETQYF. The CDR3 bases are TGTGCCAGCAGAGCAGGGGGCGCGTTGGAGACCCAGTACTTC.

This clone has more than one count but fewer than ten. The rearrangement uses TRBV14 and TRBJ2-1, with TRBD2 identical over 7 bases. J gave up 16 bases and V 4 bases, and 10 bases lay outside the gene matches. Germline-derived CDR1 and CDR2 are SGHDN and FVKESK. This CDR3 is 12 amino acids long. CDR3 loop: CASSPHWEGLFF. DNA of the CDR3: TGTGCCAGCAGCCCTCATTGGGAGGGCCTTTTCTTC.

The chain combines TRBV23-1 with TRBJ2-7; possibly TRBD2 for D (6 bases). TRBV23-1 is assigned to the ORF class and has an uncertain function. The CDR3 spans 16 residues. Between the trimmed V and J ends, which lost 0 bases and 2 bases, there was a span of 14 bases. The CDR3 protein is CASSQSPGLSPYEQYF. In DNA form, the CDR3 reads TGCGCCAGCAGTCAATCCCCGGGACTTAGCCCCTACGAGCAGTACTTC.

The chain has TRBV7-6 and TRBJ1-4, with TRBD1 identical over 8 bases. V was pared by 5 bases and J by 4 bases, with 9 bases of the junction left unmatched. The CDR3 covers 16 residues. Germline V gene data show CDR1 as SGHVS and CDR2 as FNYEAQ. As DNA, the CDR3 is TGTGCCAGCAGCCCCAGGACAGGGCGGAATAATGAAAAACTGTTTTTT. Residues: CASSPRTGRNNEKLFF.

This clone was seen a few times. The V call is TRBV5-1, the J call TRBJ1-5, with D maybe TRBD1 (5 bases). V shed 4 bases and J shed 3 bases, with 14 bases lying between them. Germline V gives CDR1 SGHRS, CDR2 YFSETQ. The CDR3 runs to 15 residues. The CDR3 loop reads CASSTEGQINQPQHF. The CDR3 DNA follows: TGCGCCAGCAGCACGGAGGGGCAGATCAATCAGCCCCAGCATTTT.

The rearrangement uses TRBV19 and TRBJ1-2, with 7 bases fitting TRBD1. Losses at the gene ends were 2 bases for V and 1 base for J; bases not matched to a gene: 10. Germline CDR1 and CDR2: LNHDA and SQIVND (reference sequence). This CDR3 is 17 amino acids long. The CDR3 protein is CASSIRPGTAVNYGYTF. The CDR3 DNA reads TGTGCCAGTAGTATACGCCCTGGGACAGCCGTTAACTATGGCTACACCTTC.

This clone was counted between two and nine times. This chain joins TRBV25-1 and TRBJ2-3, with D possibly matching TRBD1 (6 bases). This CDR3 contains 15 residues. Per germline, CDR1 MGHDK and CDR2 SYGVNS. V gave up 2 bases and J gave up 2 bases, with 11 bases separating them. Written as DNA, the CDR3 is TGTGCCAGCAGTGAAATAACAGGGTTCACAGATACGCAGTATTTT. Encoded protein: CASSEITGFTDTQYF.

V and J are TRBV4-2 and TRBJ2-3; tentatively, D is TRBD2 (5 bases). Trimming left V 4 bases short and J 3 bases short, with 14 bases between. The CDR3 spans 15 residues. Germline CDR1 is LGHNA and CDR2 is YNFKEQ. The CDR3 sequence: CASSLGGHGTDTQYF. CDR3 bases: TGTGCCAGCAGCCTAGGAGGTCACGGAACAGATACGCAGTATTTT.

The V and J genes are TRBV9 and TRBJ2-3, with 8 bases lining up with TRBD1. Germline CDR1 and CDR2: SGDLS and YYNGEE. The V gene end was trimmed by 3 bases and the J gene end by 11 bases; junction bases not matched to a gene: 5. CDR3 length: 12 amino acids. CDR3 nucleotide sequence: TGTGCCAGCAGCGCGCAGGACAGGGAGCAGTATTTT. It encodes CASSAQDREQYF.

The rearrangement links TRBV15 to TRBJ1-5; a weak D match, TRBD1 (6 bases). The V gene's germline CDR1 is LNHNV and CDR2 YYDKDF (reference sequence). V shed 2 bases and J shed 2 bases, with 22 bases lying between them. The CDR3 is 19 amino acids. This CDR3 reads CATSRPPQGGILGNQPQHF. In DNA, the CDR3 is TGTGCCACCAGCAGACCCCCCCAAGGGGGAATCCTTGGCAATCAGCCCCAGCATTTT. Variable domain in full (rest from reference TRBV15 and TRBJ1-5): DAMVIQNPRYQVTQFGKPVTLSCSQTLNHNVMYWYQQKSSQAPKLLFHYYDKDFNNEADTPDNFQSRRPNTSFCFLDIRSPGLGDTAMYLCATSRPPQGGILGNQPQHFGDGTRLSIL.

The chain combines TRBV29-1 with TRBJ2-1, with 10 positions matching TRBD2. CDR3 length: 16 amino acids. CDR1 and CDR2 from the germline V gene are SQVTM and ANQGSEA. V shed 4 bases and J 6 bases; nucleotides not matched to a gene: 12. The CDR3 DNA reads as TGCAGCGTTGCCCCTTTCGGACTAGCGGATACCAATGAGCAGTTCTTC. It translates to CSVAPFGLADTNEQFF.

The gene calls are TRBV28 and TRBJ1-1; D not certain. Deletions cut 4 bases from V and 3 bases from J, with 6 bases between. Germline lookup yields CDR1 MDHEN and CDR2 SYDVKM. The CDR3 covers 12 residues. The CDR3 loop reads CASSSHDTEAFF. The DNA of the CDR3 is TGTGCCAGCAGTTCACATGACACTGAAGCTTTCTTT.

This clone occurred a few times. In DNA, the CDR3 is TGTGCCAGCAGCTACGGGACTCTGAACACTGAAGCTTTCTTT. Translated: CASSYGTLNTEAFF. The V call is TRBV11-2, the J call TRBJ1-1; possible D gene TRBD1, 5 bases. Germline CDR1 reads SGHAT; CDR2 reads FQNNGV. V lost 4 bases and J 0 bases, leaving 9 bases between the germline ends. The CDR3 spans 14 residues.

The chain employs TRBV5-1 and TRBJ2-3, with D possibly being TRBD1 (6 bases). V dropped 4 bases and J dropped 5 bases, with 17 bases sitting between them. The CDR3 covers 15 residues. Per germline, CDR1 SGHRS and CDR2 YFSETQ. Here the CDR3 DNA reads TGCGCCAGCAGCAAGACAGGTCCAATCGGAGATACGCAGTATTTT. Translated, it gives CASSKTGPIGDTQYF.

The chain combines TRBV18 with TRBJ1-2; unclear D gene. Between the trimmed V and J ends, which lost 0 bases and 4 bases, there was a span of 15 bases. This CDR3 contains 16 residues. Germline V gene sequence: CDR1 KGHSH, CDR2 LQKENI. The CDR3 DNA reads TGTGCCAGCTCACCACCGGGCCCGGGCGGGCGCTATGGCTACACCTTC. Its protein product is CASSPPGPGGRYGYTF.

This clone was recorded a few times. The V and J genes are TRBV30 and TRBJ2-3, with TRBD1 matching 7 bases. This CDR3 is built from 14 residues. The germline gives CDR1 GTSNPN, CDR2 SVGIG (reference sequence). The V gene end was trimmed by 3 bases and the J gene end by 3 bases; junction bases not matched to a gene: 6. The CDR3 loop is CAWSEGQQTDTQYF. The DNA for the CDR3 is TGTGCCTGGAGCGAGGGACAGCAAACAGATACGCAGTATTTT. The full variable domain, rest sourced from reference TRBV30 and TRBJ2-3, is SQTIHQWPATLVQPVGSPLSLECTVEGTSNPNLYWYRQAAGRGLQLLFYSVGIGQISSEVPQNLSASRPQDRQFILSSKKLLLSDSGFYLCAWSEGQQTDTQYFGPGTRLTVL.

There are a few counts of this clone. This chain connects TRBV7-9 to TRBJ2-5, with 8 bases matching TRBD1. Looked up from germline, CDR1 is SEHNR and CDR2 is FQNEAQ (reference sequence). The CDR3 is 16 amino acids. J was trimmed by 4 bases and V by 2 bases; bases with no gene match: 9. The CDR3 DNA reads TGTGCCAGCAGCTTATTGGGCAGGGGGCAAGGAGAGACCCAGTACTTC. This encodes CASSLLGRGQGETQYF.

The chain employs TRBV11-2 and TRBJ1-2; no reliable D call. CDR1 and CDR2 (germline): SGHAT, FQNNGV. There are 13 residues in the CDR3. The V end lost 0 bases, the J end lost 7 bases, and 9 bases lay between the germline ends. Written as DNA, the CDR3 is TGTGCCAGCAGCTTAGAGGGCAGGATTGGCTACACCTTC. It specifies CASSLEGRIGYTF.

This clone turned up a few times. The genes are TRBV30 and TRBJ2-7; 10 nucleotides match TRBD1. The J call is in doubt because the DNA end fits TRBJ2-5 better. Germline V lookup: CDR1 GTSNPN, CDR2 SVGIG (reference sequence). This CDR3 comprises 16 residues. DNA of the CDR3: TGTGCCTGGAGTGCCCGGGGACAGGGGTGGCGAAAGACCCAGTACTTC. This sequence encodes CAWSARGQGWRKTQYF.

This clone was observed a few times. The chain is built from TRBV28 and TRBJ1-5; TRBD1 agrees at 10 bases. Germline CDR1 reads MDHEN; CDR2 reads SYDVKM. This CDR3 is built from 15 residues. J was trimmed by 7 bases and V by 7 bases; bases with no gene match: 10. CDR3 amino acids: CASTSTGGGWQPQHF. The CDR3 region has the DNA TGTGCCAGCACCTCGACAGGGGGCGGCTGGCAGCCCCAGCATTTT.

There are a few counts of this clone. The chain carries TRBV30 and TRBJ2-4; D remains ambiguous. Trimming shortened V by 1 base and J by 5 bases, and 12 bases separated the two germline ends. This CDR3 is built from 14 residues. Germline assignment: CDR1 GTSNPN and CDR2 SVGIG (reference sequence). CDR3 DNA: TGTGCCTGGAGTGCTCTAGTTACGCAAAACATTCAGTACTTC. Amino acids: CAWSALVTQNIQYF.

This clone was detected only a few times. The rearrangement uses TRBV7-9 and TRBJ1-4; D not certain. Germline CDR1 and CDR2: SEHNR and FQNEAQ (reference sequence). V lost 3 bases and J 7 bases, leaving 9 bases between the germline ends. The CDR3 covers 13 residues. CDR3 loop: CASSFGEGEKLFF. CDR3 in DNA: TGTGCCAGCAGCTTTGGGGAGGGTGAAAAACTGTTTTTT.

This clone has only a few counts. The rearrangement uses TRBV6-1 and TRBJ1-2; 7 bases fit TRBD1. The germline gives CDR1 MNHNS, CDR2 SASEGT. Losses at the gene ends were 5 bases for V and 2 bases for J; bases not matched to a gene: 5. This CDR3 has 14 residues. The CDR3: CASSPEGQNYGYTF. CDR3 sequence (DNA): TGTGCCAGCAGTCCAGAGGGACAGAACTATGGCTACACCTTC.

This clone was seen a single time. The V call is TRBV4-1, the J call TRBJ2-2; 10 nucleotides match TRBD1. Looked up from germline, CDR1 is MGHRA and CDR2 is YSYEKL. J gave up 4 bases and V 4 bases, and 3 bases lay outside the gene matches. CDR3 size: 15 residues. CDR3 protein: CASSPRQGATGELFF. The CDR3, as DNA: TGCGCCAGCAGCCCCCGACAGGGGGCCACCGGGGAGCTGTTTTTT.

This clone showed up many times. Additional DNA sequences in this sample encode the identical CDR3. The CDR3 DNA reads TGTGCCAGCAGCGAACAGGGGTCTGGGGCCAACGTCCTGACTTTC. Translated: CASSEQGSGANVLTF. The chain uses TRBV7-3 and TRBJ2-6, with 7 bases identical to TRBD1. The CDR3 is made up of 15 amino acids. Germline V gene sequence: CDR1 SGHTA, CDR2 FQGTGA. With 5 bases clipped from V and 1 base from J, the junction kept 2 bases outside the gene matches.

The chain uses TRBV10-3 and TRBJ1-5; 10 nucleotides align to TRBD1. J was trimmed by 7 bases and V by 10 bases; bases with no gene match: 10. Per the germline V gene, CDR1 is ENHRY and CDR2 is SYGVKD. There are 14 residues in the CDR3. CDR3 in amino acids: CATQRDRGEQPQHF. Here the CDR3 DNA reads TGTGCCACGCAGCGGGACAGGGGTGAACAGCCCCAGCATTTT.

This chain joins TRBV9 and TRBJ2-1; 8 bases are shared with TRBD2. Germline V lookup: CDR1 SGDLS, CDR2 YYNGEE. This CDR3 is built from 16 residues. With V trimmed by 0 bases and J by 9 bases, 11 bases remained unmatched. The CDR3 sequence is CASSVEIRREVGEQFF. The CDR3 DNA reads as TGTGCCAGCAGCGTAGAAATCAGGCGGGAGGTGGGTGAGCAGTTCTTC. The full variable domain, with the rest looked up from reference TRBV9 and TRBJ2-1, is DSGVTQTPKHLITATGQRVTLRCSPRSGDLSVYWYQQSLDQGLQFLIQYYNGEERAKGNILERFSAQQFPDLHSELNLSSLELGDSALYFCASSVEIRREVGEQFFGPGTRLTVL.

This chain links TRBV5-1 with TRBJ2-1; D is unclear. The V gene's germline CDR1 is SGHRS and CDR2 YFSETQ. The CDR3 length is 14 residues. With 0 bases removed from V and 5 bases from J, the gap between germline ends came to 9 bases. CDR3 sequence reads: CASSLGVLNNEQFF. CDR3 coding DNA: TGCGCCAGCAGCTTGGGAGTTCTGAACAATGAGCAGTTCTTC.